The rows below give T cell receptor beta chains drawn from one sample of a study of cytomegalovirus exposure and HLA in healthy donors. Only in-frame clones appear in the TCRdb table, and some are missing; sequencing was by immunoSEQ multiplex PCR. Altogether 150,000 or so clones are present, roughly 83% being singletons, with the ten largest covering 6% to 8.5%. The sequenced sample consisted of PBMCs. The receptors shown here come from a man aged 25 to 40 in good health and CMV-seropositive. Both conserved end residues are part of each CDR3. Only part of the rows carry a size: once, few, many, or a class if the clone is expanded.

TRBJ2-5,.,TRBV13,CASSAPTREGEETQYF
TRBJ1-2,.,TRBV27,CASSFLEGGGYTF
TRBJ2-5,.,TRBV4-1,CASSQGLLRETQYF
TRBJ1-2,.,TRBV5-6,CASSLGPEGSRDGYTF
TRBJ1-3,.,TRBV6-6,CASSQGQGTPGNTIYF
TRBJ2-2,.,TRBV4-1,CASSHNSGRAGSGELFF
TRBJ2-1,.,TRBV5-1,CASSLPSGAGEQFF
TRBJ2-1,.,TRBV7-3,CASSIGTSGRYNEQFF
TRBJ1-1,.,TRBV21-1,CASSKGTVYYSAAFF
TRBJ2-5,.,TRBV5-1,CASSLVSGQETQYF
TRBJ2-7,.,TRBV11-3,CASSARGDEQYF
TRBJ1-4,.,TRBV30,CAWSVQESEKLFF
TRBJ1-2,.,TRBV7-9,CASSYGTGGVYGYTF
TRBJ1-3,once,TRBV5-6,CASRAFGQVLSGNTIYF
TRBJ2-5,few,TRBV7-6,CASSLSGGYAETQYF
TRBJ1-4,.,TRBV11-2,CASSLGDTNGVEKLFF
TRBJ2-5,.,TRBV9,CASSVGGHINEETQYF
TRBJ2-7,few,TRBV9,CASSVAAGDSIYEQYF
TRBJ1-5,.,TRBV10-2,CASSESVGQGNQPQHF
TRBJ2-7,.,TRBV19,CASITSGSYEQYF
TRBJ2-7,.,TRBV30,CAWSSQGVYEQYF
TRBJ1-2,.,TRBV5-6,CASSPTIFYEEDYGYTF
TRBJ2-1,.,TRBV7-6,CASSLDRQGIYNEQFF
TRBJ1-1,.,TRBV6-1,CASSAEGVQAFF
TRBJ2-7,.,TRBV27,CASGTGAYEQYF
TRBJ2-3,.,TRBV4-1,CASSQAGPGLASDTQYF
TRBJ1-4,.,TRBV30,CAWTSRTGSNEKLFF
TRBJ1-2,.,TRBV28,CAASIFNSDRGGYTF
TRBJ2-5,.,TRBV5-1,CASSLGGGGLIVETQYF
TRBJ1-2,.,TRBV29-1,CSAQDRLTGYTF
TRBJ2-2,.,TRBV7-6,CASSSSAGDTGELFF
TRBJ2-7,few,TRBV28,CASSDNYEQYF
TRBJ1-1,.,TRBV5-4,CASSLSRADTEAFF
TRBJ2-7,.,TRBV11-2,CASSLTSGSYEQYF
TRBJ2-7,.,TRBV11-3,CASSPNSGRLNEQYF
TRBJ2-5,.,TRBV29-1,CSVRERVETQYF
TRBJ2-2,.,TRBV5-4,CASSLVRGGGNTGELFF
TRBJ2-4,.,TRBV7-9,CASSSWTGAKNIQYF
TRBJ2-2,.,TRBV7-3,CASSLNDRRNTGELFF
TRBJ2-3,.,TRBV2,CASIAGLATDTQYF
TRBJ2-7,.,TRBV5-1,CASSFGQRAPYEQYF
TRBJ2-1,.,TRBV6-6,CASSYRSNPFPNEQFF
TRBJ1-1,.,TRBV29-1,CSARRQGVSTEAFF
TRBJ2-2,once,TRBV4-1,CASSQEASGGAFGELFF
TRBJ2-1,.,TRBV30,CAWNPQGGGSSEQFF
TRBJ1-2,.,TRBV7-9,CASRHGTGRLEYGYTF
TRBJ2-5,.,TRBV5-1,CASRVGQGPETQYF
TRBJ1-1,.,TRBV10-3,CAISAEGVLEAFF
TRBJ1-3,.,TRBV14,CASSKQGSGNTIYF
.,.,TRBV2,CASSLTSYEQYF
TRBJ2-7,.,TRBV28,CASSSSTGGVEQYF
TRBJ2-7,.,TRBV7-2,CASSLWGGTGREQYF
TRBJ1-1,.,TRBV11-2,CASSRGQDGGEAFF
TRBJ2-1,.,TRBV7-3,CASSDRQTNEQFF